This T cell receptor beta chain originates from a study of blood T cell repertoires in COVID-19. This CDR3 has 13 amino acids. Trimming removed 3 bases at V and 4 bases at J, with 7 bases between. Germline lookup yields CDR1 MNHEY and CDR2 SMNVEV (reference sequence). Concerning this clone: Other nucleotide sequences in the sample specify the same CDR3.

Assay used: immunoSEQ multiplex PCR; TCRdb lists only in-frame clones, some missing. Found here are 470,000 or so clones, 70% to 90% of them singletons; the top ten hold roughly 2%. The chain has TRBV27 and TRBJ2-1, with D possibly being TRBD2 (6 bases). Sequencing was carried out using PBMCs or T cells enriched from blood (not recorded which). The clonotype comes from a woman aged 18-35 years with acute COVID-19. CDR3 in DNA: TGTGCCAGCAGTTTGGCGGGGTACAATGAGCAGTTCTTC. It specifies CASSLAGYNEQFF.